This TCR beta chain is from a study of T cell repertoires in cytomegalovirus infection. Study in general: Public TCR beta signatures marked donors with CMV infection and the matching HLA. Study-wide results and limits: Cumulative frequency of public TCR beta families picked out carriers of CMV plus the relevant HLA. Dominating the ex vivo response were HLA-C-restricted CMV-specific TCR beta clonotypes.

As to this clonotype: Antigen unknown.

The junction had 7 bases not matched to a gene; V was cut back by 5 bases and J by 0 bases. The CDR3 extends over 17 amino acids. CDR1 and CDR2 (germline): SGHAT, FQNNGV. From the reads, TCRdb called clonotypes with MiXCR, one entry per CDR3 protein. The sample has under 200,000 distinct CDR3 sequences, 17% seen once. Sequences were obtained from CD8+ T cells from PBMCs. The TCR originated in a human donor in good health (CMV status not recorded). Some clones in this sample may be carry-over from other donors' samples. The chain recombines TRBV11-2 with TRBJ2-7; 13 nucleotides align to TRBD2. The CDR3 reads CASSTGTSGASSYEQYF. The CDR3 DNA reads TGTGCCAGCAGCACCGGGACTAGCGGGGCAAGCTCCTACGAGCAGTACTTC.